This T cell receptor (beta chain) was retrieved from a study of cytomegalovirus exposure and HLA in healthy donors. The germline CDR1 and CDR2 sequences are MDHEN and SYDVKM. The CDR3 consists of 15 residues. The V segment lost 3 bases and the J segment 7 bases; nucleotides outside the gene matches: 8. Regarding the study as a whole: Follow-up analysis later connected one missense variant in DCLRE1C with trimming of TCR beta V- and J-genes. Altogether, 170 or so TCR beta chains were recorded as cytomegalovirus-associated. The authors reported that TCR beta sequences could predict HLA-A and HLA-B alleles. These predictions were accurate for most subjects in the first cohort. On later analysis, the bulk of CMV-associated TCR beta chains appeared to be HLA-restricted.

The PCR contained 60 Vbeta and 13 Jbeta primers. The repertoire was sequenced with immunoSEQ multiplex PCR; TCRdb's copy has only in-frame clones and lacks some. Altogether about 160,000 clones are present, roughly 76% being singletons, with the ten largest covering roughly an eighth. Turning to this clone: Its antigen is undetermined.

Sequenced: PBMCs. This TCR came from a woman aged 45 to 65 in good health and CMV-seronegative. The gene calls are TRBV28 and TRBJ2-1; the match to TRBD2 covers 8 bases. For the CDR3, the DNA is TGTGCCAGCAGTTTCGCACTAGCGGCAGGGAATGAGCAGTTCTTC. This gives the protein CASSFALAAGNEQFF.